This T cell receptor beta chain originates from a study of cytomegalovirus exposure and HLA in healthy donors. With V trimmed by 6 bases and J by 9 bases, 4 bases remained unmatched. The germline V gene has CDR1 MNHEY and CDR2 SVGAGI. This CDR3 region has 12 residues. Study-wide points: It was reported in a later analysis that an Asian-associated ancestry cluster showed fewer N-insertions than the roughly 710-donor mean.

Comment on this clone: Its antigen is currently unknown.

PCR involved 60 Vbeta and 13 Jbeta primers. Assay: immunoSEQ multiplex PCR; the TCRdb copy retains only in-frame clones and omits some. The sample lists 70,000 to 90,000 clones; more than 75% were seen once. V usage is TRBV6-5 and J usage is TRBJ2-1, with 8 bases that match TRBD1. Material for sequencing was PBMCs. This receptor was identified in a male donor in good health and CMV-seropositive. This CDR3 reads CASRGQGFEQFF. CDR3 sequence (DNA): TGTGCCAGCAGAGGACAGGGTTTTGAGCAGTTCTTC.